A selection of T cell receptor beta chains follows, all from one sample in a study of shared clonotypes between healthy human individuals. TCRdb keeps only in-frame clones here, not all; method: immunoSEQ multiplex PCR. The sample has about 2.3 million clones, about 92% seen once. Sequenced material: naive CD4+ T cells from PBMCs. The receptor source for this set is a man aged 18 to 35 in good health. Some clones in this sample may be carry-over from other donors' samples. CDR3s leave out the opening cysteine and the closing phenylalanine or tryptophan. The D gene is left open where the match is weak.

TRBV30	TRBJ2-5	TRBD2	AWSVGLVLAGKETQY
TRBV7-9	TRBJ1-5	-	ASSHDGRNQPQH
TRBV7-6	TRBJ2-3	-	ASSLGFSGRTDTQY
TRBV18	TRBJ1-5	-	ASSPSEVNQPQH
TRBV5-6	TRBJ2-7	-	ASSLGGEQY
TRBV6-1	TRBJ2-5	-	ASSERGGQETQY
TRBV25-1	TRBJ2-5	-	ASSEHRVAETQY
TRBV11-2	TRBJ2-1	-	ASSLERLVNEQF
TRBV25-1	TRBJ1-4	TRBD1	ASSNRGQGNEKLF
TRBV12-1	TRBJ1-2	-	ASSHRDREDGYT
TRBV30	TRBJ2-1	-	AWSVLRGGGAYNEQF
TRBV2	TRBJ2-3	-	ASKVRAADTQY
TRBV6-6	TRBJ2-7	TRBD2	ASRDRGGPVEQY
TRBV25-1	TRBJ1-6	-	ASSEGSGLYNSPLH
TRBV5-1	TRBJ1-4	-	ASSPGGGPRVEKLF
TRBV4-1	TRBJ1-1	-	ASQDRNTEAF
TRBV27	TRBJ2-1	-	ASRLAQLSSYNEQF
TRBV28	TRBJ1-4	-	AAQGILNEKLF
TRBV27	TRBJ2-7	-	ASSSGQFGSSYEQY
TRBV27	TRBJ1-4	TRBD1	ASSFGRGDEKLF
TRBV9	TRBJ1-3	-	ASSYGGQASGNTIY
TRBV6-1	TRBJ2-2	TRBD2	ASRGLVGNSGELF
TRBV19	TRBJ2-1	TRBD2	ASSTTSGSYNEQF
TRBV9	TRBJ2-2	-	ASSVGLVPAGELF
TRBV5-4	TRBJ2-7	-	ASSFTGAGWNEQY
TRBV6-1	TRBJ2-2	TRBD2	ASRAAVGGTGELF
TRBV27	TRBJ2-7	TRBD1	ANLDRRSEQY